This T cell receptor (beta chain) was sequenced in a study of OX40 agonist ivuxolimab in advanced cancers. Libraries were prepared by immunoSEQ multiplex PCR; TCRdb keeps only in-frame clonotypes and omits some of them. The top ten clones hold about 1.2% of a sample with around 99,000 clones, around 90% of them seen once. Between the trimmed V and J ends, which lost 5 bases and 5 bases, there was a span of 11 bases. CDR1 is SGHTA and CDR2 is FQGNSA in the germline V gene. This CDR3 region has 13 residues. This chain links TRBV7-2 with TRBJ2-3; D gene uncertain. The receptor's source is an adult with an advanced solid tumor such as melanoma, head and neck, liver or kidney cancer. The source material was CD4+ or CD8+ T cells sorted from blood, sampled in a trial of the OX40 agonist ivuxolimab. CDR3 protein: CASSPVTRDTQYF. The CDR3 DNA sequence: TGTGCCAGCAGCCCCGTTACTCGAGATACGCAGTATTTT.